These T cell receptor beta chains were read from a single sample in a study of vaccination effects on CD4 cells after COVID-19. The table came from immunoSEQ multiplex PCR; TCRdb's copy has only in-frame clones and leaves some out. The sample has under 65,000 clones; 75% to 85% are singletons. The antigens of these receptors remain unknown. Sequenced material: CD4+ T cells from PBMCs cultured with HIV peptides, taken before COVID-19 vaccination. The receptors shown here come from a human donor who had a prior SARS-CoV-2 infection. The CDR3 runs from the conserved cysteine through the conserved F or W. A D gene is named only where the DNA matches it firmly. Clone size is given for some rows only: seen once, a few or many times, or a class if the clone is expanded.

>-|few|TRBV27|TRBJ2-7
TGTGCCAGCAGTTTAAGTCGGGGGTACGAGCAGTACTTC
CASSLSRGYEQYF
>-|-|TRBV6-2/TRBV6-3|TRBJ2-7
TGTGCCAGCAGCCAGGTAGCGATACGGGAATCCTACGAGCAGTACTTC
CASSQVAIRESYEQYF
>TRBD2|once|TRBV6-5|TRBJ2-7
TGTGCCAGCAGTTACGCCGGGACTAGCGGATACGAGCAGTACTTC
CASSYAGTSGYEQYF
>-|-|TRBV2|TRBJ2-1
TGTGCCAGCAGTGACGGGACCCGGCTAGGTGAGCAGTTCTTC
CASSDGTRLGEQFF
>-|-|TRBV4-3|TRBJ2-1
TGCGCCAGCAGCCAAGTAGATTGGCGGTTGAGCTCCTACAATGAGCAGTTCTTC
CASSQVDWRLSSYNEQFF
>-|-|TRBV5-4|TRBJ2-7
TGTGCCAGCAGCTTGTTCTCGAATGTTTACGAGCAGTACTTC
CASSLFSNVYEQYF
>TRBD1|-|TRBV7-9|TRBJ1-5
TGTGCCAGCAGCTTAGGGGGACAGGGCTTTCAGCCCCAGCATTTT
CASSLGGQGFQPQHF
>TRBD2|once|TRBV27|TRBJ2-1
TGTGCCAGCAGTTTATGGTCTAGCGGGAGCTCCGGGGACAATGAGCAGTTCTTC
CASSLWSSGSSGDNEQFF
>TRBD2|-|TRBV9|TRBJ2-7
TGTGCCAGCAGCGAGGCTAGCGGGAGCGGCGAGCAGTACTTC
CASSEASGSGEQYF
>TRBD2|few|TRBV6-5|TRBJ2-7
TGTGCCAGCAGTTCAGCGGGGGTAGGCGAGCAGTACTTC
CASSSAGVGEQYF
>TRBD2|-|TRBV3-1/TRBV3-2|TRBJ2-5
TGTGCCAGCAGCCAACCCGGACTAGCGGGAGTCCAAGAGACCCAGTACTTC
CASSQPGLAGVQETQYF
>-|-|TRBV9|TRBJ2-2
TGTGCCAGCAGCCGACGATGGACGGAGCTGTTTTTT
CASSRRWTELFF
>-|-|TRBV29-1|TRBJ2-3
TGCAGCGTTGAAGAGGGATGGGATACGCAGTATTTT
CSVEEGWDTQYF
>TRBD2|few|TRBV3-1/TRBV3-2|TRBJ2-5
TGTGCCAGCAGCCCTAGCGGGAGGGGAGAGACCCAGTACTTC
CASSPSGRGETQYF
>TRBD1|-|TRBV5-1|TRBJ2-7
TGCGCCAGCAGCCCAGGGACAGGGAACCCCTACGAGCAGTACTTC
CASSPGTGNPYEQYF
>-|-|TRBV6-5|TRBJ2-3
TGTGCCAGCAGTTCACAGAGCGGCGGGGACACAGATACGCAGTATTTT
CASSSQSGGDTDTQYF
>-|-|TRBV6-5|TRBJ1-2
TGTGCCAGCAACCGAGTGTGGGATGCTTATGGCTACACCTTC
CASNRVWDAYGYTF
>-|few|TRBV5-6|TRBJ1-5
TGTGCCAGCAGCTTCGAAGGGTCGGGTCAGCCCCAGCATTTT
CASSFEGSGQPQHF
>TRBD1|-|TRBV18|TRBJ2-2
TGTGCCAGCTCGCGGACAGGGAACACCGGGGAGCTGTTTTTT
CASSRTGNTGELFF
>-|-|TRBV7-3|TRBJ2-7
TGTGCCAGCAGCTCAACAGGGCCGGGGGAGCAGTACTTC
CASSSTGPGEQYF
>-|-|TRBV9|TRBJ1-3
TGTGCCAGCAGCGTACTAGGATCGAGTGACACCATATATTTT
CASSVLGSSDTIYF
>-|-|TRBV5-1|TRBJ1-1
TGCGCCAGCAGCTTGGCCGGGGCCCCGGCAGGGGCTTTCTTT
CASSLAGAPAGAFF
>TRBD2|-|TRBV7-2|TRBJ2-1
TGTGCCAGCAGCCGGGGGACTAGCGGGGTAAATGAGCAGTTCTTC
CASSRGTSGVNEQFF
>-|-|TRBV5-1|TRBJ2-3
TGCGCCAGCAGCCCCCAGAGCCGTTCTAATACGCAGTATTTT
CASSPQSRSNTQYF
>-|-|TRBV19|TRBJ1-1
TGTGCCAGTAGTATACTCGGCCCTTCGGCTGAAGCTTTCTTT
CASSILGPSAEAFF
>-|-|TRBV5-1|TRBJ1-6
TGCGCCAGCAGCTTCGGGGGGCGCGTAGGTAATTCACCCCTCCACTTT
CASSFGGRVGNSPLHF
>-|-|TRBV6-5|TRBJ2-1
TGTGCCAGCAGTTACTATGGACCCATGGAGCAGTTCTTC
CASSYYGPMEQFF
>-|few|TRBV5-6|TRBJ2-6
TGTGCCAGCAGCTTGGGTGTCTCTGGGGCCAACGTCCTGACTTTC
CASSLGVSGANVLTF
>TRBD2|-|TRBV11-2|TRBJ2-7
TGTGCCAGCAGCTTAGATCGGACTAGCGGATTTCCCTACGAGCAGTACTTC
CASSLDRTSGFPYEQYF
>-|-|TRBV25-1|TRBJ1-2
TGTGCCAGCAGTGCGGAGGGCCCCAGGGCCGGCTACACCTTC
CASSAEGPRAGYTF
>-|-|TRBV7-2|TRBJ2-1
TGTGCCAGCAGCTTAGCCTTTAGCGGCGCCTACAATGAGCAGTTCTTC
CASSLAFSGAYNEQFF
>TRBD1|-|TRBV5-1|TRBJ1-2
TGCGCCAGCAGTCCCAGGGGGGTCTATGGCTACACCTTC
CASSPRGVYGYTF
>-|-|TRBV3-1/TRBV3-2|TRBJ2-1
TGTGCCAGCAGCCAAGGTTTCTACAATGAGCAGTTCTTC
CASSQGFYNEQFF
>-|-|TRBV11-3|TRBJ1-1
TGTGCCAGCAGCTCTAGGCGGGGATTGAACACTGAAGCTTTCTTT
CASSSRRGLNTEAFF
>TRBD1|-|TRBV7-3|TRBJ2-1
TGTGCCAGCAGCTTAAATCATCCCGGGACAGGGGGCTACAATGAGCAGTTCTTC
CASSLNHPGTGGYNEQFF
>TRBD1|-|TRBV11-3|TRBJ1-1
TGTGCCAGCAGCCCGAACAGGGGGCGAGCTTTCTTT
CASSPNRGRAFF
>-|-|TRBV12-5|TRBJ2-6
TGTGCTAGTGGTTATAGGAATTCCATCCCACTCACCCAGGAGATTAACTCTGGGGCCAACGTCCTGACTTTC
CASGYRNSIPLTQEINSGANVLTF
>-|-|TRBV7-3|TRBJ2-2
TGTGCCAGCAGCTTAAGTGGGGAGCTGTTTTTT
CASSLSGELFF
>-|-|TRBV7-9|TRBJ2-3
TGTGCCAGCAGCTTCCGAGGGGGATCTAGCACAGATACGCAGTATTTT
CASSFRGGSSTDTQYF
>-|-|TRBV9|TRBJ1-1
TGTGCCAGCAGCGTACATGGGAACACTGAAGCTTTCTTT
CASSVHGNTEAFF
>TRBD2|-|TRBV2|TRBJ2-7
TGTGCCAGCACCGGGACTAGCGGGGGGCCAGAGCTCTTTTACTACGAGCAGTACTTC
CASTGTSGGPELFYYEQYF
>-|once|TRBV5-1|TRBJ2-2
TGCGCCAGCAGAGTGGTAGCGTACACCGGGGAGCTGTTTTTT
CASRVVAYTGELFF
>TRBD1|-|TRBV18|TRBJ2-1
TGTGCCAGCTCACAGCCCGGGACAGGGAGTATGGATGAGCAGTTCTTC
CASSQPGTGSMDEQFF
>TRBD1|-|TRBV5-4|TRBJ2-5
TGTGCCAGCAGCGGAAAAAAGACAGGGCAAGAGTCCCAGTACTTC
CASSGKKTGQESQYF
>-|few|TRBV6-5|TRBJ2-7
TGTGCCAGCAGTTACTCTGACAGGAGGAACGAGCAGTACTTC
CASSYSDRRNEQYF
>-|-|TRBV4-2|TRBJ1-4
TGTGCCAGCAGCCAAGTGTTTCGGCAGGGGATCGTAACTAATGAAAAACTGTTTTTT
CASSQVFRQGIVTNEKLFF
>TRBD2|few|TRBV9|TRBJ2-1
TGTGCCAGCAGCGTAGTCGGGAGGGCCGCGGATGAGCAGTTCTTC
CASSVVGRAADEQFF
>-|-|TRBV11-2|TRBJ1-3
TGTGCCAGCAGCCCTCAAAGGGCCTCTGGAAACACCATATATTTT
CASSPQRASGNTIYF
>TRBD1|-|TRBV5-8|TRBJ1-5
TGTGCCAGCCACAGGGGTGGTTTGGGCAATCAGCCCCAGCATTTT
CASHRGGLGNQPQHF
>-|few|TRBV12-3/TRBV12-4|TRBJ2-7
TGTGCCAGCAGTTTCGGTCGGTACAGGTCTCACTTC
CASSFGRYRSHF
>-|-|TRBV7-2|TRBJ1-5
TGTGCCAGCAGCTTAGCGCCGACAAGCCCGCAGGGGCGCTCCAATCAGCCCCAGCATTTT
CASSLAPTSPQGRSNQPQHF
>-|once|TRBV7-2|TRBJ2-7
TGTGCCAGCAGCTTAAACTACGAGCAGTACTTC
CASSLNYEQYF
>-|few|TRBV2|TRBJ1-5
TGTGCCAGCAGTTTTAGCAGTACTAGCAATCAGCCCCAGCATTTT
CASSFSSTSNQPQHF
>-|-|TRBV6-4|TRBJ1-2
TGTGCCAGCAGTGATGGGGGGTCTAACTATGGCTACACCTTC
CASSDGGSNYGYTF
>-|-|TRBV6-5|TRBJ1-5
TGTGCCAGCAGAACCGGGACACGGGTGGCGCAGCCCCAGCATTTT
CASRTGTRVAQPQHF
>-|-|TRBV7-2|TRBJ2-1
TGTGCCAGCAGCTTTCAGGCGGGCTTCTCCTCCTACAATGAGCAGTTCTTC
CASSFQAGFSSYNEQFF
>-|-|TRBV12-3/TRBV12-4|TRBJ2-5
TGTGCCAGCAGTTTATTTGCAGAGACCCAGTACTTC
CASSLFAETQYF
>-|-|TRBV11-2|TRBJ2-7
TGTGCCAGCAGCCAAAGACAGGTAGCCTACGAGCAGTACTTC
CASSQRQVAYEQYF
>TRBD1|-|TRBV19|TRBJ2-1
TGTGCCAGTAGCCGTCGACAGGGGACCTACAATGAGCAGTTCTTC
CASSRRQGTYNEQFF
>-|-|TRBV5-5|TRBJ1-1
TGTGCCAGCAGCTTGGTTTCCGTCTGGGGCACTGAAGCTTTCTTT
CASSLVSVWGTEAFF